Below, 28 T cell receptor beta chains from the same sample are listed, as sequenced in a study of blood T cell repertoires in COVID-19. The protocol was immunoSEQ multiplex PCR, while the TCRdb copy is restricted to in-frame clones and leaves out a portion. Of roughly 100,000 clones in the sample, 75% to 90% were seen once. Sequencing was performed on peripheral blood. Receptors originate from a man aged 55 to 70 with acute or convalescent COVID-19.

V usage is TRBV5-1 and J usage is TRBJ1-6, with 8 bases identical to TRBD1. V dropped 1 base and J dropped 10; count of bases not matched to a gene: 7. Germline lookup yields CDR1 SGHRS and CDR2 YFSETQ. CDR3 length: 15 amino acids. For the CDR3, the DNA is TGCGCCAGCAGCTTGACGGACAGGGAGGGATCACCCCTCCACTTT. It translates to CASSLTDREGSPLHF. Drawing the rest from reference TRBV5-1 and TRBJ1-6, the complete variable domain is KAGVTQTPRYLIKTRGQQVTLSCSPISGHRSVSWYQQTPGQGLQFLFEYFSETQRNKGNFPGRFSGRQFSNSRSEMNVSTLELGDSALYLCASSLTDREGSPLHFGNGTRLTVT.

The genes are TRBV5-1 and TRBJ2-3; 14 nucleotides agree with TRBD2. The CDR3 sequence is 17 residues long. Germline-derived CDR1 and CDR2 are SGHRS and YFSETQ. Germline trimming cut 4 bases from V and 7 bases from J; bases unmatched to any gene: 11. Here the CDR3 reads CASSKTPGLAGENTQYF. The CDR3 region has the DNA TGCGCCAGCAGCAAAACGCCGGGACTAGCGGGAGAAAATACGCAGTATTTT.

The rearrangement joins TRBV11-2 to TRBJ1-1; no reliable D call. Trimming pared 5 bases from V and 1 base from J, leaving 14 bases between. The CDR3 is 15 amino acids. The germline gives CDR1 SGHAT, CDR2 FQNNGV. The CDR3 bases are TGTGCCAGCAGCCGAGGTCGAGGGCAGAACACTGAAGCTTTCTTT. Amino acid sequence: CASSRGRGQNTEAFF.

This clone was counted a single time. V and J are TRBV7-8 and TRBJ1-5; D is perhaps TRBD1 (6 bases). This CDR3 has 17 amino acids. The ends were cut back, 2 bases at V and 1 base at J, with 15 bases in the middle. Germline V gene data show CDR1 as SGHVS and CDR2 as FQNEAQ. CDR3 amino acids: CASSLRGGKRSNQPQHF. The CDR3 nucleotides read TGTGCCAGCAGCTTAAGGGGGGGCAAACGAAGCAATCAGCCCCAGCATTTT.

This CDR3 reads CASSRTGGDEQFF. The CDR3 nucleotides are TGTGCCAGCAGTCGGACAGGGGGCGATGAGCAGTTCTTC. This sequence joins TRBV6-5 and TRBJ2-1; 11 bases match TRBD1. From germline, CDR1 is MNHEY and CDR2 SVGAGI. The J segment lost 8 bases and the V segment lost 5 bases, leaving 2 bases of the junction unmatched. This CDR3 is 13 amino acids long.

This chain connects TRBV27 to TRBJ2-7; D might be TRBD1 (6 bases). Germline assignment: CDR1 MNHEY and CDR2 SMNVEV (reference sequence). V lost 5 bases, J lost 9 bases, and 14 bases lay in between. There are 12 residues in the CDR3. CDR3 protein: CASSASPTGQYF. CDR3 in DNA: TGTGCCAGCAGTGCATCGCCGACAGGGCAGTACTTC.

The chain has TRBV28 and TRBJ1-5, with TRBD1 matching 7 bases. The CDR3 has 14 residues. Trimming took 7 bases from V and 7 from J; bases not matched to a gene: 10. CDR1 MDHEN and CDR2 SYDVKM come from the germline V gene. CDR3 bases: TGTGCCAGCACCCTGGGCAGGGGGGTGCAGCCCCAGCATTTT. Its translation is CASTLGRGVQPQHF.

This clone was detected only once. The V gene is TRBV7-4, the J gene TRBJ1-2; D not resolved. Deletions cut 6 bases from V and 11 bases from J, with 19 bases between. The CDR3 runs 13 residues. CDR1 and CDR2 from the germline V gene are SGHVT and SQSDAQ. Written as DNA, the CDR3 is TGTGCCAGCAGTTTCCTGGTGCGGGCCTATTACACCTTC. As protein: CASSFLVRAYYTF.

In its sample, this clone was seen once. V usage is TRBV19 and J usage is TRBJ2-2; D possibly corresponds to TRBD2 (6 bases). CDR1 LNHDA and CDR2 SQIVND come from the germline V gene (reference sequence). The V gene lost 1 base and the J gene lost 8 bases, with 8 bases spanning the gap. This CDR3 has 13 residues. Here the CDR3 DNA reads TGTGCCAGTAGTATAGCACGGGGGGGGGAGCTGTTTTTT. It encodes CASSIARGGELFF.

V is TRBV5-4 and J is TRBJ2-7, with TRBD2 identical over 12 bases. In germline, CDR1 is SGHNT, CDR2 YYREEE (reference sequence). V was pared by 4 bases and J by 3 bases, with 11 bases of the junction left unmatched. The CDR3 has 17 amino acids. DNA of the CDR3: TGTGCCAGCAGCGCAGGGACTAGCGGGTCCTTAGGCTACGAGCAGTACGTC. Translation: CASSAGTSGSLGYEQYV.

The V call is TRBV29-1, the J call TRBJ2-3; TRBD1 aligns across 9 bases. The CDR3 spans 16 residues. CDR1 is SQVTM, CDR2 ANQGSEA, per germline. With 1 base clipped from V and 4 bases from J, the junction kept 9 bases outside the gene matches. As DNA, the CDR3 is TGCAGCGTTGAAGGCTATTCGGACAGGGGTTCAGATACGCAGTATTTT. Translated, it gives CSVEGYSDRGSDTQYF.

Here the CDR3 reads CASSPGLADTDTQYF. The CDR3 DNA reads as TGTGCCAGCAGTCCGGGACTAGCGGACACAGATACGCAGTATTTT. V usage is TRBV6-5 and J usage is TRBJ2-3, with TRBD2 matching 11 bases. There are 15 residues in the CDR3. The V gene end was trimmed by 5 bases and the J gene end by 2 bases; junction bases not matched to a gene: 3. CDR1 is MNHEY and CDR2 is SVGAGI in the germline V gene.

The genes are TRBV5-1 and TRBJ2-5; 7 bases are a match to TRBD1. The CDR3 contains 15 residues. With V trimmed by 4 bases and J by 5 bases, 11 bases remained unmatched. Per germline, CDR1 SGHRS and CDR2 YFSETQ. The CDR3 nucleotides read TGCGCCAGCAGCCACGACAGGGCAAGAATGGAGACCCAGTACTTC. Translating gives CASSHDRARMETQYF. The whole variable domain, remainder taken from reference TRBV5-1 and TRBJ2-5, is KAGVTQTPRYLIKTRGQQVTLSCSPISGHRSVSWYQQTPGQGLQFLFEYFSETQRNKGNFPGRFSGRQFSNSRSEMNVSTLELGDSALYLCASSHDRARMETQYFGPGTRLLVL.

The chain couples TRBV7-2 to TRBJ1-3; the D is unclear. The CDR3 consists of 12 residues. Germline values: CDR1 SGHTA, CDR2 FQGNSA. Trimming removed 1 base at V and 11 bases at J, with 9 bases between. The DNA of the CDR3 is TGTGCCAGCAGCTTAGTGCAGGTCCCCATATATTTT. Translated: CASSLVQVPIYF.

The rearrangement joins TRBV5-1 to TRBJ1-6, with 7 bases aligning to TRBD1. Germline trimming cut 4 bases from V and 5 bases from J; bases unmatched to any gene: 9. This CDR3 spans 16 amino acids. The germline gives CDR1 SGHRS, CDR2 YFSETQ. The CDR3 is CASSRTGETHNSPLHF. CDR3 nucleotide sequence: TGCGCCAGCAGCCGGACAGGAGAAACCCATAATTCACCCCTCCACTTT.

This clone was counted ten times or more. The rearrangement links TRBV27 to TRBJ2-1; D is unclear. This CDR3 contains 16 residues. Between the trimmed V and J ends, which lost 1 base and 0 bases, there was a span of 10 bases. Germline V gene lookup returns CDR1 MNHEY and CDR2 SMNVEV (reference sequence). The CDR3 here is CASSLYIDSSYNEQFF. As DNA, the CDR3 is TGTGCCAGCAGTTTATATATAGATAGCTCCTACAATGAGCAGTTCTTC.

This clone was seen a few times. The chain uses TRBV11-3 and TRBJ1-1; weak D call: TRBD1 (6 bases). The germline gives CDR1 SGHNT, CDR2 YENEEA. The length of the CDR3 is 13 residues. V was cut by 7 bases and J by 2 bases, with 11 bases left in between. The DNA of the CDR3 is TGTGCCAGCACCGGACAGACCAACACTGAAGCTTTCTTT. It is translated as CASTGQTNTEAFF.

This clone occurred once. The rearrangement joins TRBV7-9 to TRBJ2-3, with 10 bases matching TRBD2. V was pared by 1 base and J by 7 bases, with 17 bases of the junction left unmatched. In germline, CDR1 is SEHNR, CDR2 FQNEAQ (reference sequence). This CDR3 has 19 residues. The CDR3 sequence is CASSLEFRLAGAPRNTQYF. The CDR3 coding sequence is TGTGCCAGCAGCTTAGAATTCCGGCTAGCGGGAGCACCTCGCAATACGCAGTATTTT.

On this clone: A junction boundary mismatches the germline segment, possibly from a read error. V is TRBV11-2 and J is TRBJ1-6; 9 bases are a match to TRBD1. The length of the CDR3 is 12 residues. Germline V gives CDR1 SGHAT, CDR2 FQNNGV. The CDR3 bases are TGTGCCAGCAGCTTAGATGAGCGGGACAGGGTATTC. Translation gives CASSLDERDRVF.

The chain employs TRBV10-2 and TRBJ2-1; tentatively, D is TRBD1 (5 bases). Trimming shortened V by 4 bases and J by 6 bases, and 10 bases separated the two germline ends. Per the germline V gene, CDR1 is WSHSY and CDR2 is SAAADI. The length of the CDR3 is 13 residues. Here the CDR3 DNA reads TGCGCCAGCAGTGCACAGGTCGGCAATGAGCAGTTCTTC. Translated, it gives CASSAQVGNEQFF.

The rearrangement joins TRBV11-2 to TRBJ2-1, with TRBD2 matching 14 bases. This CDR3 spans 17 amino acids. V lost 3 bases and J lost 7; bases outside the gene matches: 8. CDR1 SGHAT and CDR2 FQNNGV come from the germline V gene. CDR3 nucleotides: TGTGCCAGCAGCTTCAGACTAGCGGGAGGGCCCCAGAATGAGCAGTTCTTC. Translated: CASSFRLAGGPQNEQFF.

The V and J genes are TRBV6-5 and TRBJ1-3, with D possibly being TRBD1 (6 bases). The length of the CDR3 is 14 residues. The ends were cut back, 6 bases at V and 2 bases at J, with 11 bases in the middle. Germline V lookup: CDR1 MNHEY, CDR2 SVGAGI. The CDR3 DNA sequence: TGTGCCAGCAGGTCACAGGGTACTGGAAACACCATATATTTT. Amino acids: CASRSQGTGNTIYF.

This chain joins TRBV5-4 and TRBJ2-7; 10 nucleotides match TRBD1. The CDR3 is made up of 14 amino acids. In germline, CDR1 is SGHNT, CDR2 YYREEE (reference sequence). Trimming removed 5 bases from V and 5 bases from J; junction bases left unmatched: 7. CDR3 nucleotides: TGTGCCAGCAGATGGACAGGGGGAGTAGACGAGCAGTACTTC. The encoded protein is CASRWTGGVDEQYF.

This clone showed up just a few times. This CDR3 is CASSPLNQPQHF. For the CDR3, the DNA is TGTGCCAGCAGTCCGTTGAATCAGCCCCAGCATTTT. This sequence joins TRBV27 and TRBJ1-5; D ambiguous. The germline V gene encodes CDR1 MNHEY and CDR2 SMNVEV (reference sequence). This CDR3 has 12 residues. Trimming stripped 5 bases from V and 4 bases from J, with 6 bases between.

This clone was recorded only once. The chain combines TRBV19 with TRBJ1-5, with 10 bases aligning to TRBD1. J was trimmed by 4 bases and V by 6 bases; bases with no gene match: 0. The CDR3 contains 13 residues. Germline lookup yields CDR1 LNHDA and CDR2 SQIVND (reference sequence). The CDR3 loop is CASRDRGNQPQHF. The DNA for the CDR3 is TGTGCCAGTAGGGACAGGGGGAATCAGCCCCAGCATTTT.

V is TRBV24-1 and J is TRBJ2-5; perhaps TRBD2 as D (6 bases). The ends were cut back, 2 bases at V and 0 bases at J, with 12 bases in the middle. There are 16 residues in the CDR3. Germline V CDR1 and CDR2: KGHDR, SFDVKD. In DNA, the CDR3 is TGTGCCACCAGTGATTCTAGCGAGAGGTACCAAGAGACCCAGTACTTC. The encoded protein is CATSDSSERYQETQYF.

The chain carries TRBV28 and TRBJ2-1, with D perhaps matching TRBD2 (6 bases). CDR1 and CDR2 (germline): MDHEN, SYDVKM. The CDR3 runs 14 residues. V was trimmed by 10 bases and J by 3 bases, leaving 16 bases between them. In nucleotides, the CDR3 is TGTGCCACCACCAGTGGGGGGAACTACAATGAGCAGTTCTTC. Amino acids: CATTSGGNYNEQFF. Full variable domain (remainder filled in from reference TRBV28 and TRBJ2-1): DVKVTQSSRYLVKRTGEKVFLECVQDMDHENMFWYRQDPGLGLRLIYFSYDVKMKEKGDIPEGYSVSREKKERFSLILESASTNQTSMYLCATTSGGNYNEQFFGPGTRLTVL.

V gene TRBV27 combines with J gene TRBJ2-5, with D possibly being TRBD2 (6 bases). Looked up from germline, CDR1 is MNHEY and CDR2 is SMNVEV (reference sequence). The CDR3 runs to 15 residues. The germline V and J ends were trimmed by 5 bases and 5 bases, with 18 bases remaining between them. CDR3: CASSPPGSGAETQYF. In DNA form, the CDR3 reads TGTGCCAGCAGTCCGCCCGGGAGTGGAGCGGAGACCCAGTACTTC.